Each of the 15 T cell receptor beta chains below was sequenced from the same sample in a study of T cells in Graves' hyperthyroidism and ophthalmopathy. RNA transcripts yielded amplified TCR beta CDR3 regions. During a first-round RT-PCR of the TCR CDR3, the HTBI primer set was used. Using its own MiXCR run on the multiplex PCR reads, TCRdb lists one record per CDR3 protein. The data contain some 420,000 distinct CDR3 sequences, roughly 15% of them singletons. Sample: blood. These TCRs come from a woman aged 18-30 years with Graves' hyperthyroidism.

As DNA, the CDR3 is TGCAGTGCTAGCCAGTCGGGGGGGTACGAGCAGTACTTC. It specifies CSASQSGGYEQYF. The chain employs TRBV20-1 and TRBJ2-7, with 8 bases matching TRBD2. Trimming took 3 bases from V and 4 from J; bases not matched to a gene: 5. Germline-derived CDR1 and CDR2 are DFQATT and SNEGSKA (reference sequence). This CDR3 comprises 13 residues.

The J gene is TRBJ2-7, the V gene TRBV6-9; 7 nucleotides agree with TRBD1. Germline V gives CDR1 MNHGY, CDR2 SVAAGI. The length of the CDR3 is 14 residues. V lost 2 bases to trimming and J lost 7 bases; unmatched junction nucleotides: 8. As DNA, the CDR3 is TGTGCCAGCAGTTATAGGACAGGCCCGGTAGAGCAGTACTTC. It yields the protein CASSYRTGPVEQYF.

This clonotype has just one count. This chain links TRBV20-1 with TRBJ2-1; TRBD2 matches at 8 bases. The CDR3 has 12 amino acids. CDR1 is DFQATT and CDR2 is SNEGSKA in the germline V gene (reference sequence). The V segment lost 5 bases and the J segment 7 bases; nucleotides outside the gene matches: 4. The CDR3 sequence is CSAGSGGNEQFF. The DNA of the CDR3 is TGCAGTGCTGGATCGGGGGGGAATGAGCAGTTCTTC.

The chain joins TRBV12-5 to TRBJ1-1; maybe TRBD1 (5 bases). Trimming cost V 2 bases and J 2 bases, with 18 bases left between them. Germline V CDR1 and CDR2: LGHNT, FRNRAP. The CDR3 totals 17 residues. The CDR3 sequence is CASGLIVSLGGNTEAFF. DNA for the CDR3: TGTGCTAGTGGTTTGATAGTCTCTCTGGGGGGTAACACTGAAGCTTTCTTT.

This clonotype was found many times. This chain connects TRBV12-3 or TRBV12-4 to TRBJ1-1; D remains unclear. CDR3 length: 13 amino acids. Trimming removed 10 bases at V and 1 base at J, with 13 bases between. For the CDR3, the DNA is TGTGCCACCACCAGACGACAGAACACTGAAGCTTTCTTT. This codes for CATTRRQNTEAFF.

This clonotype was counted at least ten times. The V call is TRBV27, the J call TRBJ2-7; 7 bases agree with TRBD2. CDR3 length: 15 amino acids. Looked up from germline, CDR1 is MNHEY and CDR2 is SMNVEV (reference sequence). V was clipped by 5 bases and J by 7 bases; unmatched bases: 14. CDR3 DNA sequence: TGTGCCAGCAGTCTCCGACTAGCCCAAGGCAGTGAGCAGTACTTC. It encodes CASSLRLAQGSEQYF.

This clonotype was counted a few times. The V call is TRBV25-1, the J call TRBJ2-7; 7 nucleotides align to TRBD2. The trim removed 3 bases at V and 4 bases at J, leaving 9 bases unmatched. The germline CDR1 and CDR2 sequences are MGHDK and SYGVNS. This CDR3 contains 15 residues. The CDR3 region is CASSEALGEGYEQYF. The CDR3, as DNA: TGTGCCAGCAGTGAGGCATTGGGGGAGGGTTACGAGCAGTACTTC.

The chain is built from TRBV6-9 and TRBJ2-7; D possibly corresponds to TRBD2 (5 bases). Germline V gene data show CDR1 as MNHGY and CDR2 as SVAAGI. The CDR3 is 12 amino acids. V was cut by 3 bases and J by 6 bases, with 9 bases left in between. CDR3: CASSYTGFEQYF. The CDR3 DNA is TGTGCCAGCAGTTACACGGGGTTCGAGCAGTACTTC.

This clonotype was picked up many times. This rearrangement joins TRBV12-5 to TRBJ2-1, with 7 nucleotides matching TRBD1. J was trimmed by 6 bases and V by 5 bases; bases with no gene match: 10. The CDR3 spans 15 residues. Germline V gene data show CDR1 as LGHNT and CDR2 as FRNRAP. CDR3 DNA sequence: TGTGCTAGTGGTGCCCCCGGGACAGTCGGCAATGAGCAGTTCTTC. This gives the protein CASGAPGTVGNEQFF.

The V call is TRBV20-1, the J call TRBJ2-5; TRBD1 might be the D (6 bases). Germline values: CDR1 DFQATT, CDR2 SNEGSKA (reference sequence). The length of the CDR3 is 14 residues. V was clipped by 6 bases and J by 0 bases, with 14 bases between them. CDR3 bases: TGCAGTGCCAACCCAGACAGGTACCAAGAGACCCAGTACTTC. Protein: CSANPDRYQETQYF.

This CDR3 is CASRGGNTGELFF. The CDR3 DNA is TGTGCCAGCAGGGGTGGGAACACCGGGGAGCTGTTTTTT. J is TRBJ2-2 and V is TRBV9; D unresolved. V lost 5 bases, J lost 1 base, and 6 bases lay in between. Germline V lookup: CDR1 SGDLS, CDR2 YYNGEE. The CDR3 has 13 amino acids.

Ten or more counts support this clonotype. The chain employs TRBV18 and TRBJ1-1, with 11 bases aligning to TRBD1. The CDR3 length is 16 residues. The junction had 10 bases not matched to a gene; V was cut back by 6 bases and J by 4 bases. Germline CDR1 reads KGHSH; CDR2 reads LQKENI. The CDR3 bases are TGTGCCAGCTCCCCAGGGACAGGGGGGTCGAGCACTGAAGCTTTCTTT. It specifies CASSPGTGGSSTEAFF.

This clonotype was observed many times. DNA for the CDR3: TGTGCCAGCAGTTTGGGGCTATCCTCCTACAATGAGCAGTTCTTC. Protein sequence: CASSLGLSSYNEQFF. V gene TRBV12-3 or TRBV12-4 combines with J gene TRBJ2-1, with D maybe TRBD1 (5 bases). This CDR3 is built from 15 residues. The ends were cut back, 3 bases at V and 0 bases at J, with 9 bases in the middle.

This clonotype was counted only a few times. This chain connects TRBV6-2 or TRBV6-3 to TRBJ1-5; D remains unclear. CDR1 and CDR2 from the germline V gene are MNHEY and SVGEGT. The V gene lost 7 bases and the J gene lost 1 base, with 11 bases spanning the gap. The CDR3 contains 14 residues. The CDR3 protein is CASKHVGSNQPQHF. The CDR3 DNA reads TGTGCCAGCAAACACGTGGGGAGCAATCAGCCCCAGCATTTT.

The sample holds many counts of this clonotype. The chain employs TRBV6-2 or TRBV6-3 and TRBJ2-1; TRBD2 matches 8 bases. V gave up 6 bases and J gave up 6 bases; unmatched junction bases: 10. Germline V CDR1 and CDR2: MNHEY, SVGEGT. The CDR3 has 15 amino acids. CDR3 in amino acids: CASSTAGLAPNEQFF. The CDR3 bases are TGTGCCAGCAGCACCGCAGGACTAGCTCCCAATGAGCAGTTCTTC.